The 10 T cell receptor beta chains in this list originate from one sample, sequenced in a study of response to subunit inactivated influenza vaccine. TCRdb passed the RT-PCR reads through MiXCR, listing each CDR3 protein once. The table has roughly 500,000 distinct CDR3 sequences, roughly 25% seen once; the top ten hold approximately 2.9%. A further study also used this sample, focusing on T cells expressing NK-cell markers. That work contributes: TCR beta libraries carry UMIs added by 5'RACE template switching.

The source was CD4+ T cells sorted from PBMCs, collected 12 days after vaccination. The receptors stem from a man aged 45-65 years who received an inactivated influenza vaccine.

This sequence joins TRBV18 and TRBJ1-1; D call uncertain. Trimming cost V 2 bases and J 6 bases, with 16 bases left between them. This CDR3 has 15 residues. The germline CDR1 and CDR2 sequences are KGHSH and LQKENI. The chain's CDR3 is CASSPMGRAYPEAFF. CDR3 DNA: TGTGCCAGCTCACCAATGGGCCGGGCCTACCCTGAAGCTTTCTTT.

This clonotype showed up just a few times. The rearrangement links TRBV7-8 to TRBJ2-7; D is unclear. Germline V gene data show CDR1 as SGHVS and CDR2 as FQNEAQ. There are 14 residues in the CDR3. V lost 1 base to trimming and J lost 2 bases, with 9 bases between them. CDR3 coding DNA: TGTGCCAGCAGCTTAGATCACAGCACCTACGAGCAGTACTTC. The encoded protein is CASSLDHSTYEQYF.

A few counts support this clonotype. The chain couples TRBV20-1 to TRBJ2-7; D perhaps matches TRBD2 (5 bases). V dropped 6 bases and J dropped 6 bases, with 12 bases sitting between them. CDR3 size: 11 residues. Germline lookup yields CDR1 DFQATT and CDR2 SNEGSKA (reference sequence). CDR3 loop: CSARPRGEQYF. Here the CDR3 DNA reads TGCAGTGCCCGTCCACGGGGCGAGCAGTACTTC.

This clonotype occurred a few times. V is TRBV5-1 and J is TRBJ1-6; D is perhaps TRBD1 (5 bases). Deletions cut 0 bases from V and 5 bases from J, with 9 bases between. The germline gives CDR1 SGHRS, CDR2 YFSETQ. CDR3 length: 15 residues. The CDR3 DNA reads TGCGCCAGCAGCTTGGAGGGGTTCCATAATTCACCCCTCCACTTT. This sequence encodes CASSLEGFHNSPLHF.

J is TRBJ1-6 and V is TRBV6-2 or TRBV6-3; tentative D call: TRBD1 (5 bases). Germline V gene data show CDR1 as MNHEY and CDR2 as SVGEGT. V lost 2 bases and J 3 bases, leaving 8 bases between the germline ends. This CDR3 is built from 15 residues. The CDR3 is CASSYRDSYNSPLHF. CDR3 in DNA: TGTGCCAGCAGTTACAGAGACAGCTATAATTCACCCCTCCACTTT.

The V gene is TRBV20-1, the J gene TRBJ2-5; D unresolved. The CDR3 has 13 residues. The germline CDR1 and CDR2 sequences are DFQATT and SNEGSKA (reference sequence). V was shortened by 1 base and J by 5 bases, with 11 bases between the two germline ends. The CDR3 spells CSARGATGETQYF. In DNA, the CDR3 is TGCAGTGCTAGAGGCGCCACTGGGGAGACCCAGTACTTC.

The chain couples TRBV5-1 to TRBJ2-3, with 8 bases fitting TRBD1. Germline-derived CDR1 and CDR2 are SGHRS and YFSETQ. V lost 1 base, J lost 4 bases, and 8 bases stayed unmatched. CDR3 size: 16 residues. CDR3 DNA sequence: TGCGCCAGCAGCTTGATGGCAGGGGGCGATTCAGATACGCAGTATTTT. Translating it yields CASSLMAGGDSDTQYF. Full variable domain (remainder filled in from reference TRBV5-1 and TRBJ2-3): KAGVTQTPRYLIKTRGQQVTLSCSPISGHRSVSWYQQTPGQGLQFLFEYFSETQRNKGNFPGRFSGRQFSNSRSEMNVSTLELGDSALYLCASSLMAGGDSDTQYFGPGTRLTVL.

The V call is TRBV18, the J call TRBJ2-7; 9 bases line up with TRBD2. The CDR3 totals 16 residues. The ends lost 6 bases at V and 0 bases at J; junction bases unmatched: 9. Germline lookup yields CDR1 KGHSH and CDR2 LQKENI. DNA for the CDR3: TGTGCCAGCTCGCAGAATAGCGGGGGAGCCTCCTACGAGCAGTACTTC. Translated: CASSQNSGGASYEQYF. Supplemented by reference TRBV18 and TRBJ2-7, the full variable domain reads NAGVMQNPRHLVRRRGQEARLRCSPMKGHSHVYWYRQLPEEGLKFMVYLQKENIIDESGMPKERFSAEFPKEGPSILRIQQVVRGDSAAYFCASSQNSGGASYEQYFGPGTRLTVT.

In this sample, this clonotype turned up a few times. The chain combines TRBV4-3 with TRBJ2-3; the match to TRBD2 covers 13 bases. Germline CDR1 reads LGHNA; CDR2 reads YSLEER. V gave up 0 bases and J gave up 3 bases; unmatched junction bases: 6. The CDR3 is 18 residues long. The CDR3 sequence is CASSQDRGLAGITDTQYF. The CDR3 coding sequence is TGCGCCAGCAGCCAAGATCGGGGACTAGCGGGGATAACAGATACGCAGTATTTT.

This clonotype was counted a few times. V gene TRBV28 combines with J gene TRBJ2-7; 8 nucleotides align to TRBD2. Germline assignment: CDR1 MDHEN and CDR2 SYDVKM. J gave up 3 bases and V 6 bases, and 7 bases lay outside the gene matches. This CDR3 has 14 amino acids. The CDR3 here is CASSRPGGIYEQYF. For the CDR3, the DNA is TGTGCCAGCAGCCGACCGGGGGGGATCTACGAGCAGTACTTC.